The 6 T cell receptor beta chains below all came from one sample that was sequenced in a study of cytomegalovirus exposure and HLA in healthy donors. Produced via immunoSEQ multiplex PCR; TCRdb's table is partial and in-frame only. Among roughly 330,000 clones listed, 75% to 90% were seen once. The material sequenced was PBMCs. These TCRs come from a woman younger than 45 in good health and CMV-seropositive.

The chain employs TRBV27 and TRBJ1-1; perhaps TRBD1 as D (5 bases). The CDR3 length is 14 residues. Germline values: CDR1 MNHEY, CDR2 SMNVEV (reference sequence). V dropped 6 bases and J dropped 12 bases, with 23 bases sitting between them. CDR3 sequence (DNA): TGTGCCAGCAGCCAACTCACAGACCCGGGGGAGACTTTCTTT. It is translated as CASSQLTDPGETFF.

A few counts support this clone. The rearrangement uses TRBV5-4 and TRBJ2-1, with 8 bases fitting TRBD1. Germline assignment: CDR1 SGHNT and CDR2 YYREEE (reference sequence). The CDR3 covers 13 residues. V lost 10 bases to trimming and J lost 4 bases; unmatched junction nucleotides: 7. CDR3: CAVQGDIYNEQFF. CDR3 bases: TGTGCCGTACAGGGGGACATTTACAATGAGCAGTTCTTC.

The genes are TRBV28 and TRBJ2-7; maybe TRBD2 (6 bases). V lost 5 bases to trimming and J lost 2 bases, with 10 bases between them. The CDR3 covers 13 residues. Germline V gene data show CDR1 as MDHEN and CDR2 as SYDVKM. CDR3 in DNA: TGTGCCAGCAGTGGTAGCGGTACCTACGAGCAGTACTTC. Its protein is CASSGSGTYEQYF.

This rearrangement joins TRBV2 to TRBJ2-5; tentatively, D is TRBD1 or TRBD2 (5 bases each). Germline CDR1 is SNHLY and CDR2 is FYNNEI. V was cut by 7 bases and J by 2 bases, with 14 bases left in between. The CDR3 totals 14 residues. CDR3 bases: TGTGCCAGCACCTCGGGACGACCGCAAGAGACCCAGTACTTC. This sequence encodes CASTSGRPQETQYF. Complete variable domain (other parts from reference TRBV2 and TRBJ2-5): EPEVTQTPSHQVTQMGQEVILRCVPISNHLYFYWYRQILGQKVEFLVSFYNNEISEKSEIFDDQFSVERPDGSNFTLKIRSTKLEDSAMYFCASTSGRPQETQYFGPGTRLLVL.

V is TRBV5-1 and J is TRBJ2-3; 10 bases align to TRBD2. Per germline, CDR1 SGHRS and CDR2 YFSETQ. After removal of 3 bases from V and 0 bases from J, the junction contained 4 bases not matched to a gene. The CDR3 runs to 16 residues. The CDR3 nucleotides read TGCGCCAGCAGCTCGGGACTAGCGTCAAGCACAGATACGCAGTATTTT. Amino acid sequence: CASSSGLASSTDTQYF.

The chain couples TRBV5-4 to TRBJ2-7; a weak D match, TRBD2 (6 bases). Trimming removed 0 bases at V and 0 bases at J, with 13 bases between. Germline V gives CDR1 SGHNT, CDR2 YYREEE (reference sequence). This CDR3 contains 16 residues. This CDR3 is CASSLVAPGSSYEQYF. In nucleotides, the CDR3 is TGTGCCAGCAGCTTGGTGGCCCCCGGGAGCTCCTACGAGCAGTACTTC.